This T cell receptor (beta chain) stems from a study of PD-1 blockade in classical Hodgkin lymphoma. Per the germline V gene, CDR1 is LNHDA and CDR2 is SQIVND (reference sequence). The CDR3 contains 15 residues. V lost 0 bases to trimming and J lost 5 bases, with 13 bases between them. Sequencing used immunoSEQ multiplex PCR; TCRdb keeps in-frame clones, though not all of them. The sample yields around 91,000 clones, about nine tenths seen once. Brentuximab vedotin exposure varied among the patients, all of whom had relapsed after autologous stem cell transplantation. The sequence came from a human donor with classical Hodgkin lymphoma. The input for sequencing was peripheral blood mononuclear cells (PBMCs), taken at baseline. The V gene is TRBV19, the J gene TRBJ2-5, with D tentatively TRBD1 (5 bases). The CDR3 DNA sequence: TGTGCCAGTAGTATAGATGGGGCAGGGATGGAGACCCAGTACTTC. This codes for CASSIDGAGMETQYF.